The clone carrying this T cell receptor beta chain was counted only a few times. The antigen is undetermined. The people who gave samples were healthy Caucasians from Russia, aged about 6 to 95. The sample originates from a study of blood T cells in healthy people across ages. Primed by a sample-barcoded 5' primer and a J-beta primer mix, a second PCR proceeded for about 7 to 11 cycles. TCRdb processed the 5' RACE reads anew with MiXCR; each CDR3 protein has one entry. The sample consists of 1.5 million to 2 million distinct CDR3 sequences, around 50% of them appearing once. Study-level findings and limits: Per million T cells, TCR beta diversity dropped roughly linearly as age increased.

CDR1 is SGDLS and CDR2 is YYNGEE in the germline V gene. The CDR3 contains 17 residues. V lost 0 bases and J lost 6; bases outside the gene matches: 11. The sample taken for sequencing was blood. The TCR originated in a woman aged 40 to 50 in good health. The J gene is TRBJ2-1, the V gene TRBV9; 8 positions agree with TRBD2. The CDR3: CASSVVAKRGPRNEQFF. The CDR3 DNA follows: TGTGCCAGCAGCGTAGTAGCGAAGCGGGGGCCGCGCAATGAGCAGTTCTTC.